This TCR beta chain was sequenced for a study of metastatic and nonmetastatic thyroid tumors. CDR3 length: 16 amino acids. J lost 4 bases, V lost 5 bases, and 10 bases had no gene match. Germline lookup yields CDR1 SGHKS and CDR2 YYEKEE (reference sequence). Thyroid surgery was preceded by no treatment in any patient. In the study's own analysis: For papillary thyroid cancer, a distant-metastasis classifier was constructed from CDR3 differences observed across clinicopathological groups. TCRdb used MiXCR to call clones anew from the PCR reads. For this entry, the V and J calls and clone size follow TCRdb and not the study's own pipeline. The data show 4,000 to 6,500 clones, roughly 25% seen once.

This TCR was recovered from a female donor with papillary thyroid cancer or a benign thyroid nodule (not recorded which). Some clones in this sample may be carry-over from other donors' samples. The rearrangement links TRBV5-5 to TRBJ2-7, with TRBD2 matching over 12 bases. The sequencing input was adjacent normal tissue. CDR3 sequence: CASSYGRGLAGYEQYF. In DNA, the CDR3 is TGTGCCAGCAGTTATGGCAGAGGACTAGCGGGATACGAGCAGTACTTC. Variable domain in full (rest from reference TRBV5-5 and TRBJ2-7): DAGVTQSPTHLIKTRGQQVTLRCSPISGHKSVSWYQQVLGQGPQFIFQYYEKEERGRGNFPDRFSARQFPNYSSELNVNALLLGDSALYLCASSYGRGLAGYEQYFGPGTRLTVT.